This T cell receptor beta chain was sequenced in a study of T cells in Graves' hyperthyroidism and ophthalmopathy. The CDR3 length is 16 residues. Trimming left V 5 bases short and J 4 bases short, with 21 bases between. The germline gives CDR1 LGHDT, CDR2 YNNKEL (reference sequence). RNA transcripts gave rise to amplified TCR beta CDR3 regions. The HTBI primer set drove a first-round RT-PCR of the TCR CDR3. TCRdb reprocessed the multiplex PCR reads with MiXCR, giving one entry per CDR3 protein. The data hold more than 300,000 distinct CDR3 sequences, with about 18% observed a single time. This clonotype was counted at least ten times. Its specificity is not known. Findings and limits, study-wide: In blood, most of the thyroid clonotypes expanded above 0.001 were also present. A model using 13 V-J features told ophthalmopathy apart from stable hyperthyroidism.

Sequenced sample: blood. The chain joins TRBV3-1 to TRBJ2-7; D possibly corresponds to TRBD1 (6 bases). The receptor's source is a woman in her 30s with Graves' hyperthyroidism that later progressed to Graves' ophthalmopathy. CDR3 loop: CASSAGQFAGVYEQYF. CDR3 nucleotide sequence: TGTGCCAGCAGCGCCGGACAGTTCGCCGGGGTATACGAGCAGTACTTC.